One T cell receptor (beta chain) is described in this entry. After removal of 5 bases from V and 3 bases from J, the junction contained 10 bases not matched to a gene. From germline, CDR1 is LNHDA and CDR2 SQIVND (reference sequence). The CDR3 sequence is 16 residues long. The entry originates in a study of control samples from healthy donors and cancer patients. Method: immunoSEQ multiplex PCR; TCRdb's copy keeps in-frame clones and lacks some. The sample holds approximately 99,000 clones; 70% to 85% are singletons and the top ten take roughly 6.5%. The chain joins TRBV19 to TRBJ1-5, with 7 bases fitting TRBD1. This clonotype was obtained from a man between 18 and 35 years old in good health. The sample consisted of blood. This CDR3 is CASSSIGGSNNQPQHF. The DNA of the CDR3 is TGTGCCAGTAGTTCCATAGGGGGCAGTAACAATCAGCCCCAGCATTTT.